These T cell receptor beta chains were read from a single sample in a study of blood T cells in healthy people across ages. TCRdb ran MiXCR on the 5' RACE reads and lists one entry per CDR3 protein. The sample records under 2,000,000 distinct CDR3 sequences, about 50% being singletons. Sample: blood. The receptors come from a woman aged 40 to 50 in good health. The CDR3 runs from the conserved cysteine through the conserved F or W. D genes are given only for firm matches.

j_call v_call d_call cdr3_aa
TRBJ2-1 TRBV27 TRBD1 CASSSPTGVNEQFF
TRBJ2-5 TRBV12-3/TRBV12-4 TRBD1 CASSPPDRGLASQETQYF
TRBJ2-1 TRBV5-1 TRBD2 CASSLVAGGPVLNEQFF
. TRBV20-1 . CSQTPDSETQYF
TRBJ2-6 TRBV6-2/TRBV6-3 . CASNTGSGANVLTF
TRBJ1-1 TRBV29-1 . CSVQQGLDTEAFF
TRBJ2-7 TRBV2 . CASKRTVSYEQYF
TRBJ1-1 TRBV7-2 . CASSLEAFRGTEAFF
. TRBV12-3/TRBV12-4 TRBD1 CASSPRTGSVETQYF
TRBJ1-5 TRBV15 TRBD1 CATSRDYRQGSNQPQHF
TRBJ2-1 TRBV28 . CATNFRGTGELPGHTNSKSGEQFF
TRBJ1-2 TRBV7-2 . CACSSGPGSMYYTF
. TRBV27 . CASRVGRGNEQYF
TRBJ2-5 TRBV12-3/TRBV12-4 . CASSFRTQRRPQYF
TRBJ2-3 TRBV7-2 . CASSLDRPGLGTDTQYF
TRBJ2-1 TRBV24-1 TRBD2 CATSDVLAGYNEQFF
TRBJ2-5 TRBV20-1 TRBD1 CSATDRRWQETQYF
TRBJ1-3 TRBV12-3/TRBV12-4 TRBD1 CASSSTDRDRGNTIYF
TRBJ2-5 TRBV4-2 TRBD2 CASTKALAGGQETRYF
TRBJ2-3 TRBV15 . CATSGYRVGSTDTQYF
TRBJ2-2 TRBV24-1 . CATSDPLRGPGPGELFF
TRBJ1-1 TRBV7-9 . CASSLASTGSEAFF
TRBJ2-1 TRBV6-5 TRBD1 CASSIDRVPYNEQFF
TRBJ2-4 TRBV11-2 TRBD1 CASSGDRESEQYF
TRBJ2-1 TRBV14 TRBD2 CASSQDRAGGRYNEQFF
. TRBV28 . CASRAEGAEQYF
TRBJ2-3 TRBV5-1 TRBD2 CASRLFGGDVDTQYF